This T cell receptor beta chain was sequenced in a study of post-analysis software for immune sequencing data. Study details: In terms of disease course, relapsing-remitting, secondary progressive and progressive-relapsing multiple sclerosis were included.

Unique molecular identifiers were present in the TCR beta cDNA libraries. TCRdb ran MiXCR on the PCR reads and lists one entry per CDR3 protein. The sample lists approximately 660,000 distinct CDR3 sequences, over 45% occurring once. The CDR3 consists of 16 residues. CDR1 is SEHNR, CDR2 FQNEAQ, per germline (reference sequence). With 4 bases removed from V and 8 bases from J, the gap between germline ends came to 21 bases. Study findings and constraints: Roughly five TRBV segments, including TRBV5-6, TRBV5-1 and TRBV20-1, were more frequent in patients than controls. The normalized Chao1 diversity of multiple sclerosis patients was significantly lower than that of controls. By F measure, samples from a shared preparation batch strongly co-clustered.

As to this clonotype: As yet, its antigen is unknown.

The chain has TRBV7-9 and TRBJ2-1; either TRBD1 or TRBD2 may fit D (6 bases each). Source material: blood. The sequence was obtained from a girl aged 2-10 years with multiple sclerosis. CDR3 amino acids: CASSSRDNREKDEQFF. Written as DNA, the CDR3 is TGTGCCAGCAGCTCGCGGGACAATCGCGAAAAGGATGAGCAGTTCTTC.